The T cell receptor (beta chain) under discussion was sequenced for a study of Graves' ophthalmopathy and Graves' hyperthyroidism. Notes on the study in general: Researchers report that a 13-signature model separated ophthalmopathy from stable hyperthyroidism, posting less than 90% sensitivity and roughly 81% specificity.

V shed 0 bases and J shed 2 bases, with 11 bases lying between them. This CDR3 has 15 amino acids. Germline lookup yields CDR1 SGHDT and CDR2 YYEEEE. RNA served as the template for amplifying TCR beta CDR3 regions. HTBI-primed first-round RT-PCR preceded second-round multiplex PCR. TCRdb independently ran MiXCR on the multiplex PCR reads; one entry per CDR3 protein. This repertoire shows about 500,000 distinct CDR3 sequences, roughly 39% found once; its top ten account for around 4.6%. Ten or more counts support this clonotype. Its antigen is currently unknown. This chain links TRBV5-6 with TRBJ1-1; tentatively, D is TRBD1 (5 bases). This receptor was identified in an adult man with Graves' hyperthyroidism. The sample comprised peripheral blood or thyroid tissue (not recorded which). The CDR3 spells CASSLGDPVNTEAFF. CDR3 bases: TGTGCCAGCAGCTTGGGGGACCCAGTCAACACTGAAGCTTTCTTT.